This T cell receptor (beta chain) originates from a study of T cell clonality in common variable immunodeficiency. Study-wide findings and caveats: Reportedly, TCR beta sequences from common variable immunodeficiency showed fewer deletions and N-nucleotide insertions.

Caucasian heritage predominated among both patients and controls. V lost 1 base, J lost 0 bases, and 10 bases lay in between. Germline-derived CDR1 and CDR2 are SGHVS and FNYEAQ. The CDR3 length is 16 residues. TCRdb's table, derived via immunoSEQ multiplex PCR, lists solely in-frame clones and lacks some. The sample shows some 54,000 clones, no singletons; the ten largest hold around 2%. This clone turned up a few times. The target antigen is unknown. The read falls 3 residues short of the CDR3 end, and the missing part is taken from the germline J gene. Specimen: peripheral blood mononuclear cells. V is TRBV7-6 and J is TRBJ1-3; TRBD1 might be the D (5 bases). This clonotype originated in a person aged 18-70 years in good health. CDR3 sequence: CASSLGGGFSGNTIYF. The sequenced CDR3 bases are TGTGCCAGCAGCTTAGGGGGGGGGTTCTCTGGAAACACC.